The source of this T cell receptor (beta chain) is a study of T cell responses to AZD1222 COVID-19 vaccine. Method: immunoSEQ multiplex PCR; TCRdb's copy keeps in-frame clones and lacks some. The repertoire holds 90,000 to 100,000 clones, with 75% to 90% as singletons. The study, taken as a whole, reports: Repertoires were obtained solely post-peak T cell response. The donors showed a predominance of white British ancestry and of females, with possible underestimation of clonal diversity.

Germline loops: CDR1 MDHEN, CDR2 SYDVKM. With 5 bases removed from V and 7 bases from J, the gap between germline ends came to 23 bases. The CDR3 has 16 residues. Points on this clone: Its antigen is not identified.

V gene TRBV28 combines with J gene TRBJ2-5; tentative D call: TRBD1 (5 bases). The receptor's source is an adult who received the AZD1222 COVID-19 vaccine. Sequenced material: peripheral blood, taken 28 days after the second AZD1222 dose. CDR3: CASSALVPGQRGTQYF. The DNA of the CDR3 is TGTGCCAGCAGTGCCCTCGTTCCCGGGCAAAGGGGGACCCAGTACTTC.